This TCR beta chain was sequenced in a study of cytomegalovirus exposure and HLA in healthy donors. In the study overall: Earlier findings included roughly 120 million unique TCR beta sequences obtained from some 180 million T cells. Study-wide results and limits: Testing in vitro showed three CMV-associated chains specific for CMV antigens. In a later analysis, at a false discovery rate of 0.05, 15,000 to 20,000 TCR beta sequences matched HLA alleles.

PCR involved 60 Vbeta and 13 Jbeta primers. Assay: immunoSEQ multiplex PCR; the TCRdb copy retains only in-frame clones and omits some. The table records some 80,000 clones, around 73% of them present only once. The CDR3 is 16 residues long. Looked up from germline, CDR1 is LNHDA and CDR2 is SQIVND (reference sequence). The V segment lost 4 bases and the J segment 7 bases; nucleotides outside the gene matches: 12. Only one count was recorded for this clone. Antigen: not known. The sequence derives from a man in his fifties or sixties in good health and CMV-seronegative. The rearrangement uses TRBV19 and TRBJ2-1; 8 positions agree with TRBD1. What was sequenced was PBMCs. CDR3 loop: CASSTWTGITSNEQFF. The CDR3 nucleotides read TGTGCCAGTAGTACTTGGACAGGGATCACCTCAAATGAGCAGTTCTTC.